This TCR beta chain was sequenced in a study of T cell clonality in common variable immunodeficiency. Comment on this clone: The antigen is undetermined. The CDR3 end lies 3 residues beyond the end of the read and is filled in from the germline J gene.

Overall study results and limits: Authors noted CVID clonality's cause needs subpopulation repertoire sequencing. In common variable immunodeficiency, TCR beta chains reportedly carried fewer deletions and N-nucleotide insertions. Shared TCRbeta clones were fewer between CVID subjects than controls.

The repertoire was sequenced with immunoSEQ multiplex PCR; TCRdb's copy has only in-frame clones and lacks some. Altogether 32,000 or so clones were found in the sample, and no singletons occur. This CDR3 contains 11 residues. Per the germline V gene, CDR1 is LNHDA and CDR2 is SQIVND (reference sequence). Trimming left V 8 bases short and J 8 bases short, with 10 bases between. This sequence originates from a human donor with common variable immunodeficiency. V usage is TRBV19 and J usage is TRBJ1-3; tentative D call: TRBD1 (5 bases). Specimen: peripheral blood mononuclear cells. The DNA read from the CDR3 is TGTGCCAGTGAATGGGGGGACACC. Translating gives CASEWGDT. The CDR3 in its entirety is CASEWGDTIYF. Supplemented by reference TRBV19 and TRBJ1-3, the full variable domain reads DGGITQSPKYLFRKEGQNVTLSCEQNLNHDAMYWYRQDPGQGLRLIYYSQIVNDFQKGDIAEGYSVSREKKESFPLTVTSAQKNPTAFYLCASEWGDTIYFGEGSWLTVV.